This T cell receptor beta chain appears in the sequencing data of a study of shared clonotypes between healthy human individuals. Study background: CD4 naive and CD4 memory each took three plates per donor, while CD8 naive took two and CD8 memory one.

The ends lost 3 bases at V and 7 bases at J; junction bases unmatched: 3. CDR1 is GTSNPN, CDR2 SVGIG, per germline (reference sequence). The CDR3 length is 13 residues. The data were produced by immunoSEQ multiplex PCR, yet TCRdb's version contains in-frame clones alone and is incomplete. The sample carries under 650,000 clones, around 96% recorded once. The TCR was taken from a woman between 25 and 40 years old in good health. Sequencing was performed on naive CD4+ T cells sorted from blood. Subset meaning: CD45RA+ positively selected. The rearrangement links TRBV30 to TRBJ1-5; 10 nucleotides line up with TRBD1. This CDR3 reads CAWRGTGEQPQHF. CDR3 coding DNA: TGTGCCTGGAGGGGGACAGGGGAACAGCCCCAGCATTTT.